These 20 T cell receptor beta chains originate from one sample sequenced in a study of neurological immune-mediated disorders. MiXCR, applied by TCRdb to the 5' RACE reads, yields one record per CDR3 protein. There are fewer than 75,000 distinct CDR3 sequences in the sample; around 3.1% occur only once, and around 3.8% lies in the top ten. Source material: PBMCs. These receptors all stem from a middle-aged man with multiple sclerosis.

This clonotype was found many times. The genes are TRBV21-1 and TRBJ2-7; the table's D call of TRBD1 was not tested on the DNA. TRBV21-1 is tagged as a pseudogene. This CDR3 region has 15 residues. CDR3 nucleotide sequence: TGTGCCAGCATCCTCGAGAGGACAGGGGCTAGCGAGCAGTACTTC. Encoded protein: CASILERTGASEQYF.

This clonotype was seen many times. The CDR3 sequence: CASSQFRGPYNEQFF. In nucleotides, the CDR3 is TGTGCCAGCAGCCAATTCCGCGGACCGTACAATGAGCAGTTCTTC. The J gene is TRBJ2-1, the V gene TRBV3-1; D call uncertain. The CDR3 length is 15 residues. Per germline, CDR1 LGHDT and CDR2 YNNKEL (reference sequence). The V gene lost 2 bases and the J gene lost 4 bases, with 12 bases spanning the gap.

This clonotype was counted at least ten times. The rearrangement uses TRBV20-1 and TRBJ2-1, with TRBD2 identical over 12 bases. CDR1 and CDR2 from the germline V gene are DFQATT and SNEGSKA (reference sequence). The CDR3 runs 13 residues. Unmatched junction bases numbered 10, after V lost 4 bases and J lost 15 bases. The CDR3 bases are TGCAGTGCTACTCCGACTAGCGGGAGTGGAACGTTCTTC. As protein: CSATPTSGSGTFF.

Details on this clonotype: Just one base apart from a much larger clone, this may be a read error. The chain carries TRBV30 and TRBJ2-2; D remains unclear. Per germline, CDR1 GTSNPN and CDR2 SVGIG (reference sequence). V shed 4 bases and J shed 2 bases, with 14 bases lying between them. CDR3 length: 15 residues. The CDR3 region has the DNA TGTGCCTGGAAGAGGTGGGATACAAACACCGGGGAGCTGTTTTTT. Its protein is CAWKRWDTNTGELFF.

The table lists this clonotype with many counts. V gene TRBV3-1 combines with J gene TRBJ2-7; D possibly matches TRBD1 or TRBD2 (5 bases each). The CDR3 totals 15 residues. Germline V gene sequence: CDR1 LGHDT, CDR2 YNNKEL (reference sequence). Between the trimmed V and J ends, which lost 2 bases and 2 bases, there was a span of 13 bases. The CDR3 DNA is TGTGCCAGCAGCCAACTACCGGGGCATCCCTACGAGCAGTACTTC. Amino acids: CASSQLPGHPYEQYF.

This clonotype showed up many times. V is TRBV27 and J is TRBJ2-7; D gene ambiguous. The length of the CDR3 is 14 residues. From germline, CDR1 is MNHEY and CDR2 SMNVEV (reference sequence). V gave up 2 bases and J gave up 5 bases, with 13 bases separating them. CDR3 bases: TGTGCCAGCAGTTTAATTGGCAGCCGCCACGAGCAGTACTTC. Protein sequence: CASSLIGSRHEQYF.

This clonotype was counted at least ten times. The genes are TRBV15 and TRBJ2-5; D is unclear. The CDR3 consists of 12 residues. V shed 4 bases and J shed 5 bases, with 8 bases lying between them. Germline values: CDR1 LNHNV, CDR2 YYDKDF (reference sequence). The CDR3 DNA is TGTGCCACCAGCAAAGTCGGTGAGACCCAGTACTTC. The encoded protein is CATSKVGETQYF.

This clonotype came up many times. The gene calls are TRBV12-3 or TRBV12-4 and TRBJ2-4; tentative D call: TRBD2 (5 bases). The CDR3 sequence is 16 residues long. The V and J ends lost 3 bases and 0 bases respectively, with 12 bases between them. Here the CDR3 DNA reads TGTGCCAGCAGTTTTCACCAAGCGGTAGCCAAAAACATTCAGTACTTC. It codes for CASSFHQAVAKNIQYF.

There are many counts of this clonotype. The J gene is TRBJ2-3, the V gene TRBV18; no reliable D call. V was clipped by 2 bases and J by 6 bases, with 9 bases between them. CDR3 length: 13 residues. The V gene's germline CDR1 is KGHSH and CDR2 LQKENI. The CDR3 sequence is CASSPRMRDTQYF. CDR3 sequence (DNA): TGTGCCAGCTCACCAAGGATGCGGGATACGCAGTATTTT.

This clonotype was seen ten or more times. The chain combines TRBV20-1 with TRBJ2-3; possible D gene TRBD2, 6 bases. V lost 0 bases and J lost 0, with 13 bases in between. The CDR3 totals 16 residues. CDR1 and CDR2 (germline): DFQATT, SNEGSKA (reference sequence). CDR3 DNA sequence: TGCAGTGCTAGAGACCGGGGGTTTCCTAGCACAGATACGCAGTATTTT. Residues: CSARDRGFPSTDTQYF.

The sample holds a few counts of this clonotype. The junction and the germline gene differ at one end; a read error may be behind it. This chain joins TRBV25-1 and TRBJ1-6; D is ambiguous. CDR3 size: 14 residues. CDR1 and CDR2 (germline): MGHDK, SYGVNS. CDR3 sequence (DNA): TGTGCCAGCAGTCGAGTAAATGGTAATTCAACCCTCAACTTT. The encoded protein is CASSRVNGNSTLNF.

At least ten counts were recorded for this clonotype. CDR3 in DNA: TGTGCCAGCAGCACCTACCGATCCTACGAGCAGTACTTC. Translation: CASSTYRSYEQYF. This chain joins TRBV7-9 and TRBJ2-7, with unresolved D. V gave up 5 bases and J gave up 1 base, with 9 bases separating them. The CDR3 loop spans 13 amino acids. From germline, CDR1 is SEHNR and CDR2 FQNEAQ (reference sequence).

This clonotype has ten or more counts. The chain employs TRBV5-1 and TRBJ2-1; no clear D. The CDR3 spans 15 residues. CDR1 SGHRS and CDR2 YFSETQ come from the germline V gene. V shed 4 bases and J shed 0 bases, with 11 bases lying between them. This CDR3 reads CASSGIQSSYNEQFF. DNA for the CDR3: TGCGCCAGCAGCGGAATTCAAAGCTCCTACAATGAGCAGTTCTTC.

In this sample, this clonotype turned up a few times. The V gene is TRBV12-3 or TRBV12-4, the J gene TRBJ2-5; 7 bases map to TRBD1. The CDR3 has 15 residues. V lost 6 bases to trimming and J lost 4 bases; unmatched junction nucleotides: 11. The CDR3 loop is CASSSGQAVPETQYF. In DNA, the CDR3 is TGTGCCAGCAGCTCCGGACAGGCCGTTCCAGAGACCCAGTACTTC.

This clonotype was recorded at least ten times. The V and J genes are TRBV2 and TRBJ2-1; D is unresolved. Trimming shortened V by 4 bases and J by 7 bases, and 5 bases separated the two germline ends. This CDR3 has 11 residues. Germline values: CDR1 SNHLY, CDR2 FYNNEI. As DNA, the CDR3 is TGTGCCAGCAGTGGGAGTAATGAGCAGTTCTTC. Residues: CASSGSNEQFF.

This clonotype was recorded many times. The chain uses TRBV2 and TRBJ2-5; TRBD2 might be the D (6 bases). V gave up 5 bases and J gave up 8 bases, with 18 bases separating them. The germline gives CDR1 SNHLY, CDR2 FYNNEI. CDR3 length: 14 residues. The CDR3 sequence: CASSSRETVGTQYF. The CDR3 nucleotides are TGTGCCAGCAGTTCCCGGGAGACTGTTGGAACCCAGTACTTC.

This clonotype was counted ten times or more. CDR3: CASSPGQGAIQPQHF. The CDR3 DNA sequence: TGTGCCAGCAGCCCCGGACAGGGGGCGATTCAGCCCCAGCATTTT. V and J are TRBV12-3 or TRBV12-4 and TRBJ1-5; 11 positions agree with TRBD1. This CDR3 contains 15 residues. The J segment lost 6 bases and the V segment lost 6 bases, leaving 7 bases of the junction unmatched.

The chain couples TRBV18 to TRBJ2-3; D is ambiguous. Germline V CDR1 and CDR2: KGHSH, LQKENI. V was trimmed by 4 bases and J by 3 bases, leaving 14 bases between them. This CDR3 region has 15 residues. CDR3 sequence: CASSLRSPPTDTQYF. The CDR3 bases are TGTGCCAGCTCACTCCGCTCCCCGCCGACAGATACGCAGTATTTT.

This clonotype came up many times. The V call is TRBV5-1, the J call TRBJ1-4, with TRBD1 identical over 9 bases. In germline, CDR1 is SGHRS, CDR2 YFSETQ. The CDR3 sequence is 17 residues long. The V gene end was trimmed by 4 bases and the J gene end by 0 bases; junction bases not matched to a gene: 7. CDR3 DNA: TGCGCCAGCAGCGAGGGACAGGGCATATCAACTAATGAAAAACTGTTTTTT. Its protein is CASSEGQGISTNEKLFF.

This clonotype was seen many times. The chain links TRBV20-1 to TRBJ1-2; a weak D match, TRBD1 (5 bases). Trimming cost V 5 bases and J 10 bases, with 20 bases left between them. The length of the CDR3 is 13 residues. Germline CDR1 and CDR2: DFQATT and SNEGSKA (reference sequence). The CDR3, as DNA: TGCAGTGCTCTGAGGGGAAATGGGCATGACTACACCTTC. Translation: CSALRGNGHDYTF.